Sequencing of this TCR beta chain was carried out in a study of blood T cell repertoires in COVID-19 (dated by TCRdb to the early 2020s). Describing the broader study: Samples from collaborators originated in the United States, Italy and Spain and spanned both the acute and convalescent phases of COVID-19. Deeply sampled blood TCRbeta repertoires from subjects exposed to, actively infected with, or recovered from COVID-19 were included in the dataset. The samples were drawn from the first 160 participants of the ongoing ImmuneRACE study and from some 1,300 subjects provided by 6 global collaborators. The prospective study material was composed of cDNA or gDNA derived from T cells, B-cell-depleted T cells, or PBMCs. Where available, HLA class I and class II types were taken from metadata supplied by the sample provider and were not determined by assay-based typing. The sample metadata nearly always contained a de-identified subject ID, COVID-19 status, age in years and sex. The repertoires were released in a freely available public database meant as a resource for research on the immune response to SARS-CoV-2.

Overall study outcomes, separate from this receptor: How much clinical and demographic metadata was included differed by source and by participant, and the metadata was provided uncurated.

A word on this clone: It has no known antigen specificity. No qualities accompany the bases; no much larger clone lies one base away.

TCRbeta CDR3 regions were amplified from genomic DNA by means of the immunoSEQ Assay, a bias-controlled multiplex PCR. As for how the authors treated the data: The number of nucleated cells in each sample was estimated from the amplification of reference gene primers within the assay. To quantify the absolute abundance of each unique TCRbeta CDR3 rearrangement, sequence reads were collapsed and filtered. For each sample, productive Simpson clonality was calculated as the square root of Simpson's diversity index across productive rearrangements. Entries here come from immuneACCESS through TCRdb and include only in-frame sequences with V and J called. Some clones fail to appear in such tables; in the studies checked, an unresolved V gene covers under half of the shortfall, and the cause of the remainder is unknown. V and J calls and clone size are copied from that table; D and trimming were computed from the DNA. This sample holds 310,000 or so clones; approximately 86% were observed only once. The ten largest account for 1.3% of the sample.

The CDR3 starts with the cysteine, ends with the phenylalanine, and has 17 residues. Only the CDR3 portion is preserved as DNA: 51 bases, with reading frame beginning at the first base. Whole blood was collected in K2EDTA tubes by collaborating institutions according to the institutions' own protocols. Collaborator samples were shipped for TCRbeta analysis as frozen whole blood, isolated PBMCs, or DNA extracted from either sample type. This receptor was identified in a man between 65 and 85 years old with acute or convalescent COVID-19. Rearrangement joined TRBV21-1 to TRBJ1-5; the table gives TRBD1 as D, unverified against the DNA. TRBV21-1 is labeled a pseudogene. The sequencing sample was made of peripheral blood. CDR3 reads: CASSKPGQGGSNQPQHF. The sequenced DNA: TGTGCCAGCAGCAAACCCGGACAGGGCGGGAGCAATCAGCCCCAGCATTTT.